These T cell receptor beta chains were read from a single sample in a study of CD8 T cells in ankylosing spondylitis. Via MiXCR, TCRdb re-called the 5' RACE reads, giving one row per CDR3 protein. In the table there are tens of thousands of distinct CDR3 sequences, roughly 27% of which are singletons. The source material was blood, either unsorted or a sorted T cell fraction (not recorded which). Source of these receptors: a male donor with ankylosing spondylitis or in good health (not recorded which). The CDR3 runs from the conserved cysteine through the conserved F or W.

>TRBV20-1|TRBJ2-2|14
CSARQSPNTGELFF
>TRBV12-3/TRBV12-4|TRBJ2-3|17
CASSEGSLAGGSDTQYF
>TRBV5-1|TRBJ1-1|13
CASTEGLNTEAFF
>TRBV27|TRBJ2-3|14
CASSPGVGGGTQYF
>TRBV20-1|TRBJ2-7|12
CSARVSDYEQYF
>TRBV5-1|TRBJ2-2|15
CASKEMGAVSGELFF
>TRBV24-1|TRBJ2-1|17
CATSDSGLSPSYNEQFF
>TRBV18|TRBJ1-1|12
CASQIMNTEAFF
>TRBV5-1|TRBJ1-2|13
CASSPRQGYGYTF
>TRBV20-1|TRBJ2-5|11
CSAQDQETQYF
>TRBV2|TRBJ1-1|14
CASSKQGEGTEAFF